This passage covers 4 T cell receptor beta chains from one sample sequenced in a study of blood T cell repertoires in COVID-19. The protocol was immunoSEQ multiplex PCR, while the TCRdb copy is restricted to in-frame clones and leaves out a portion. This sample carries 110,000 or so clones, 70% to 90% of them seen once, and the ten largest clones take roughly 8.4%. Sequences were obtained from peripheral blood. The receptors stem from a woman in her sixties or seventies who had recovered from COVID-19.

This clone was recorded once. The V and J genes are TRBV14 and TRBJ1-2; 8 bases are shared with TRBD1. Germline V CDR1 and CDR2: SGHDN, FVKESK. Unmatched junction bases numbered 11, after V lost 1 base and J lost 4 bases. The CDR3 is made up of 17 amino acids. CDR3 protein: CASSQGPGQVGSYGYTF. The DNA of the CDR3 is TGTGCCAGCAGCCAAGGGCCGGGACAGGTCGGGAGCTATGGCTACACCTTC.

The chain carries TRBV14 and TRBJ2-4; the match to TRBD1 covers 7 bases. In germline, CDR1 is SGHDN, CDR2 FVKESK. With V trimmed by 5 bases and J by 6 bases, 4 bases remained unmatched. The CDR3 has 13 residues. This CDR3 is CASSKDRLNIQYF. The CDR3 DNA reads as TGTGCCAGCAGCAAGGACAGGCTAAACATTCAGTACTTC.

The gene calls are TRBV9 and TRBJ2-1, with 9 bases identical to TRBD1. The V gene's germline CDR1 is SGDLS and CDR2 YYNGEE. The CDR3 has 17 amino acids. J gave up 7 bases and V 0 bases, and 11 bases lay outside the gene matches. The CDR3 DNA follows: TGTGCCAGCAGCGTAGCTCCAACAGGGGGCAGGGGAAATGAGCAGTTCTTC. Protein sequence: CASSVAPTGGRGNEQFF.

This clone was observed once. The rearrangement joins TRBV2 to TRBJ1-2; tentative D call: TRBD1 (6 bases). The CDR3 is 14 amino acids. Trimming pared 10 bases from V and 8 bases from J, leaving 23 bases between. Per the germline V gene, CDR1 is SNHLY and CDR2 is FYNNEI. For the CDR3, the DNA is TGTGCCACGCAGAGGAACCGGGACACCCTCGGCTACACCTTC. This gives the protein CATQRNRDTLGYTF.